The entry below describes one TCR beta chain. Its antigen is still unknown. Produced via immunoSEQ multiplex PCR; TCRdb's table is partial and in-frame only. Of under 55,000 clones listed, approximately 87% are singletons. This entry comes from a study of PD-L1 blockade in urothelial cancer. Study-level information: Patients began atezolizumab, 1,200 mg intravenously every 3 weeks, in about 2014. Males with bladder-origin urothelial cancer constituted about 85% of the roughly 29 patients. The study recovered a median of roughly 150,000 T cells per blood sample. Study-level results: Durable-benefit patients had greater expansion of tumor-associated blood clones at 3 weeks.

The origin of this receptor is a man in his forties with urothelial cancer. Specimen: PBMCs, collected around atezolizumab (anti-PD-L1) treatment.

Here the CDR3 DNA reads TGTGCCAGCAGTACCCACGGGGGAATGAACACTGAAGCTTTCTTT. It encodes CASSTHGGMNTEAFF. The V gene is TRBV6-5, the J gene TRBJ1-1; the D gene is possibly TRBD1 (5 bases). The CDR3 is made up of 15 amino acids. Germline lookup yields CDR1 MNHEY and CDR2 SVGAGI. Trimming shortened V by 5 bases and J by 0 bases, and 13 bases separated the two germline ends.